A selection of T cell receptor beta chains follows, all from one sample in a study of T cells in Graves' hyperthyroidism and ophthalmopathy. MiXCR, applied by TCRdb to the multiplex PCR reads, yields one record per CDR3 protein. The sample consists of hundreds of thousands of distinct CDR3 sequences, 40% to 55% of them appearing once. The sequencing sample was made of peripheral blood or thyroid tissue (not recorded which). Receptors originate from a woman between 18 and 29 years old with Graves' hyperthyroidism. Both conserved end residues are part of each CDR3. D genes are given only for firm matches. The size entry is marked missing in some rows and otherwise reads once, few, many or a size class.

j_call d_call clone_size v_call cdr3_nt cdr3_aa
TRBJ1-5 NA NA TRBV6-5 TGTGCCAGCAGTTACTCTCAGAATCAGCCCCAGCATTTT CASSYSQNQPQHF
TRBJ2-6 TRBD1 once TRBV9 TGCGCCAGCAGCTCCTACGGGACAGGTAGCCACTCTGGGGCCAACGTCCTGGCTTTC CASSSYGTGSHSGANVLAF
TRBJ2-7 NA few TRBV15 TGTGCCACCAGCAGGGGGGATTCTACCTTTTACGAGCAGTACTTC CATSRGDSTFYEQYF
TRBJ1-1 NA many TRBV10-3 TGTGCCGTCAGGGTGGCGAGTGAAGCTTTCTTT CAVRVASEAFF
TRBJ1-3 NA many TRBV10-2 TGCGCCAGCAGTGAGCCGTATGAAGGACAATCAGGAAACACCATATATTTT CASSEPYEGQSGNTIYF
TRBJ1-2 NA many TRBV10-3 TGTGCCATCAGTGATGAGTCGAGGAGCGACTATGGCTACACCTTC CAISDESRSDYGYTF
TRBJ2-7 NA many TRBV7-9 TGTGCCAGCAGCAGCAGGGTAGGTTCCTACGAGCAGTACTTC CASSSRVGSYEQYF
TRBJ2-2 TRBD2 few TRBV7-9 TGTGCCAGCAGCTTCGTAGCGGGAGTCGGCACCGGGGAGCTGTTTTTT CASSFVAGVGTGELFF
TRBJ1-6 NA NA TRBV7-8 TGTGCCAGCAGCTTGGGACTAGCGGGTTGGGACTCACCCCTCCACTTT CASSLGLAGWDSPLHF
TRBJ2-7 TRBD2 NA TRBV6-5 TGTGCCAGCAGTTACTCGCAGCGGGACGACTACGAGCAGTACTTC CASSYSQRDDYEQYF
TRBJ1-5 NA NA TRBV10-3 TGTGCCATCAGTGATGTTTTGACAGGGCCCCAGCATTTT CAISDVLTGPQHF
TRBJ1-2 TRBD1 NA TRBV25-1 TGTGCCAGCAGTGAAGTGGGGCGACAGGGGGCCGACTACACCTTC CASSEVGRQGADYTF
TRBJ2-7 NA few TRBV4-1 TGCGCCAGCAGCCAATGGACTACCATCTCCTACGAGCAGTACTTC CASSQWTTISYEQYF
TRBJ1-2 NA NA TRBV14 TGTGCCAGCAGCCAAGGCGTGGGGCCAACTTATTGGGGTGGCTACACCTTC CASSQGVGPTYWGGYTF
TRBJ2-7 TRBD1 NA TRBV19 TGTGCCAGTAGTCGCAGACAGGGGGCCTCTTCCCACGAGCAGTACTTC CASSRRQGASSHEQYF
TRBJ1-2 TRBD1 NA TRBV2 TGTGCCAGCAGTTACGACAGGGAAAACTATGGCTACACCTTC CASSYDRENYGYTF
TRBJ2-1 NA NA TRBV2 TGTGCCAGCAGTGAGGAGGCTGGGAATGAGCAGTTCTTC CASSEEAGNEQFF
TRBJ2-2 NA many TRBV24-1 TGTGCCACCAGTGTCACGCAGAGGAACACCGGGGAGCTGTTTTTT CATSVTQRNTGELFF
TRBJ2-7 NA few TRBV5-6 TGTGCCAGCACTAGGGTGGGCCGACACTCCTACGAGCAGTACTTC CASTRVGRHSYEQYF
TRBJ2-7 NA NA TRBV5-1 TGCGCCAGCACTGGGACCGAGGCCTACGAGCAGTACTTC CASTGTEAYEQYF
TRBJ1-1 NA NA TRBV7-9 TGTGCCAGCAGCCCCGGACACTCGAACACTGAAGCTTTCTTT CASSPGHSNTEAFF
TRBJ2-7 TRBD2 few TRBV11-2 TGTGCCAGCAGCCAAGACTATAGCGGGAGGGGGTACTTC CASSQDYSGRGYF
TRBJ2-7 NA NA TRBV7-2 TGTGCCAGCAGCTTAGGAGGGATGTTCTCCTACGAGCAGTACTTC CASSLGGMFSYEQYF
TRBJ1-3 NA NA TRBV6-5 TGTGCCAGCAGTTACAGGGGAAGGAGAAACACCATATATTTT CASSYRGRRNTIYF
TRBJ1-2 NA NA TRBV25-1 TGTGCCAGCAGTGGGGGCGCTGAGGAAAATGGCTACACCTTC CASSGGAEENGYTF
TRBJ1-5 TRBD1 many TRBV9 TGTGCCAGCAGCGAAGGGACAGGGGATGGTCAGCCCCAGCATTTT CASSEGTGDGQPQHF
TRBJ1-5 NA many TRBV7-8 TGTGCCAGCAGCTTAGTCCCCGGGATGGGTCAGCCCCAGCATTTT CASSLVPGMGQPQHF
TRBJ2-2 NA few TRBV6-2/TRBV6-3 TGTGCCAGCAGACGAAAGACAAGATATGACACCGGGGAGCTGTTTTTT CASRRKTRYDTGELFF
TRBJ1-6 NA many TRBV7-3 TGTACCAGCGGAAACAGGCCCAATTCACCCCTCCACTTT CTSGNRPNSPLHF
TRBJ1-2 NA NA TRBV19 TGTGCCAGCAGCGCGGCCAGGGCGGTAGGCTACACCTTC CASSAARAVGYTF
TRBJ2-7 NA NA TRBV7-3 TGTGCCAGCAGCGGAGGGACGGGCGACAATGAGCAGTACTTC CASSGGTGDNEQYF
TRBJ1-2 TRBD1 many TRBV2 TGTGCCAGCAGTGAGGGACAGGGAGTCTATGGCTACACCTTC CASSEGQGVYGYTF
TRBJ2-7 NA NA TRBV7-8 TGTGCCAGCAGCCGAACTCTGGGGGCCTACGAGCAGTACTTC CASSRTLGAYEQYF
TRBJ2-7 NA NA TRBV6-1 TGTGCCAGCAGTGAGACTAGGATCCCCTACGAGCGGTACTTC CASSETRIPYERYF
TRBJ2-7 TRBD2 NA TRBV14 TGTGCCAGCAGCCAAGATCATAGGGGACTACCTTACGAGCAGTACTTC CASSQDHRGLPYEQYF
TRBJ1-4 NA NA TRBV6-1 TGTGCCAGCAGTGAAGCGGGCAACCCCCGTGAAAAACTGTTTTTT CASSEAGNPREKLFF
TRBJ1-2 TRBD1 few TRBV7-2 TGTGCCAGCAGCGACCGGGACAGGGGGATCTATGGCTACACCTTC CASSDRDRGIYGYTF
TRBJ1-5 NA NA TRBV6-5 TGTGCCATCAGTTACACTGATCAGCCCCAGCATTTT CAISYTDQPQHF
TRBJ1-6 TRBD1 NA TRBV24-1 TGTGCCAGCGCGGACAGGGTTGGATCACCCCTCCACTTT CASADRVGSPLHF
TRBJ2-7 NA few TRBV2 TGTGCCAGCAGTGGGGTTTGGGGGGCATCCTACGAGCAGTACTTC CASSGVWGASYEQYF
TRBJ1-5 TRBD1 NA TRBV19 TGTGCCAGTAGTATTGTGGGACGGCGGGACAGGGTTGGTCAGCCCCAGCATTTT CASSIVGRRDRVGQPQHF
TRBJ1-1 NA many TRBV29-1 TGCAGCGCCGCCGGGGACTTGAACACTGAAGCTTTCTTT CSAAGDLNTEAFF
TRBJ1-2 NA many TRBV10-2 TGCGCCAGCAGTGATGTCGTTGTCAGCAACTATGGCTACACCTTC CASSDVVVSNYGYTF
TRBJ2-5 NA many TRBV15 TGTGCCACCAGCAGAGATTTGGAGACCCAGTACTTC CATSRDLETQYF
TRBJ1-6 NA NA TRBV2 TGTGCCAGCAGTCACATAGCGGGAGGGCCACCCCTCCACTTT CASSHIAGGPPLHF
TRBJ1-1 NA NA TRBV12-5 TGTGCTAGTGGTTTGCTGCCGCCCTACCTACCTGAAGCTTTCTTT CASGLLPPYLPEAFF
TRBJ1-4 NA few TRBV12-3/TRBV12-4 TGTGCCAGCAGTCCAGACATTAGAGAAAAACTGTTTTTT CASSPDIREKLFF
TRBJ1-1 NA NA TRBV15 TGTGCCACCAGCAGTGCTCGGAAGGACGGGAACACTGAAGCTTTCTTT CATSSARKDGNTEAFF
TRBJ2-7 TRBD2 few TRBV9 TGTGCCAGCAGCCAGGGACTAGCGGGAACCTACGAGCAGTACTTC CASSQGLAGTYEQYF
TRBJ1-5 NA NA TRBV25-1 TGTGCCGGGCGAGATAGCAATCAGCCCCAGCATTTT CAGRDSNQPQHF
TRBJ1-1 NA many TRBV7-9 TGTGCCAGCAGCTTAGGGGACAAGGTTACCGAAGCTTTCTTT CASSLGDKVTEAFF
TRBJ1-2 NA few TRBV20-1 TGCAGTGCTAGAGATCGAAGGCAGGCCACCCTCTATGGCTACACCTTC CSARDRRQATLYGYTF
TRBJ1-3 TRBD1 NA TRBV19 TGTGCCAGCACACGGACAGGGTCCTCTGGAAACACCATATATTTT CASTRTGSSGNTIYF
TRBJ1-1 NA many TRBV7-9 TGTGCCAGCAGCTTAGCGGCGGCCTTCAACACTGAAGCTTTCTTT CASSLAAAFNTEAFF
TRBJ1-6 NA NA TRBV11-1 TGTGCCAGCAGCTCAAGGAACAGGGATTCACCCCTCCACTTT CASSSRNRDSPLHF